This T cell receptor (beta chain) is drawn from a study of blood T cell repertoires in COVID-19. Only one count was recorded for this clone. V gave up 6 bases and J gave up 3 bases, with 3 bases separating them. The CDR3 loop spans 10 amino acids. CDR1 and CDR2 from the germline V gene are DFQATT and SNEGSKA (reference sequence). Only in-frame clones appear in the TCRdb table, and some are missing; sequencing was by immunoSEQ multiplex PCR. The data show about 200,000 clones, nearly 90% seen once. The receptor was isolated from a man in his fifties or sixties with active or convalescent COVID-19. Specimen: peripheral blood. The chain uses TRBV20-1 and TRBJ2-1; D gene uncertain. CDR3 residues: CSANYNEQFF. Here the CDR3 DNA reads TGCAGTGCCAACTACAATGAGCAGTTCTTC.